The clone carrying this T cell receptor beta chain counts as medium-sized (0.01 to 0.1%). Multiplex PCR was performed with 32 V and 13 J primers, and it amplified TCR beta CDR3. One entry per CDR3 protein results from TCRdb running MiXCR on the multiplex PCR reads. There are some 7,100 distinct CDR3 sequences in the sample; more than 20% occur only once, and 15% lies in the top ten. Template came from bulk tumor genomic DNA, at approximately 620 ng per sample. Several far-apart biopsies were taken per primary tumor during surgery. Patients had untreated, newly diagnosed non-small cell lung cancer and underwent curative surgery. The sample comes from a study of immune heterogeneity within non-small cell lung tumors. There are 12 residues in the CDR3. Deletions cut 7 bases from V and 1 base from J, with 9 bases between. CDR1 is SGHRS, CDR2 YFSETQ, per germline.

V and J are TRBV5-1 and TRBJ2-7, with D perhaps TRBD1 (6 bases). Sequences were obtained from lung tumor tissue. The origin of this receptor is a man aged 55 to 70 with non-small cell lung cancer. The CDR3 DNA reads TGCGCCAGCGGGACAACATCCTACGAGCAGTACTTC. This gives the protein CASGTTSYEQYF.